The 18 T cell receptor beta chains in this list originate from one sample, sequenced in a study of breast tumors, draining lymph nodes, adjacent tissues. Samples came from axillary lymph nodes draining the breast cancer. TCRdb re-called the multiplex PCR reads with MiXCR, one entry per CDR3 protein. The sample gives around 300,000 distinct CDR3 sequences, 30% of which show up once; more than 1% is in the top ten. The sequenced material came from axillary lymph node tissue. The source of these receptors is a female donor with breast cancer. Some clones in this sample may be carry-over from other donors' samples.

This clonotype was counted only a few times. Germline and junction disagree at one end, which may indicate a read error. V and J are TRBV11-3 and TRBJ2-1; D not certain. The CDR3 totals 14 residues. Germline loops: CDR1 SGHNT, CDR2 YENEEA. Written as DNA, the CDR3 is TGTGCCGGCAGCTCTGTAAGCTCCTACAATGAGCAGTTCTTC. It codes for CAGSSVSSYNEQFF.

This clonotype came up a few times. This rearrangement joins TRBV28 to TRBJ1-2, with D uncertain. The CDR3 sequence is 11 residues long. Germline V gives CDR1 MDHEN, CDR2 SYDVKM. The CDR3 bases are TGTGCTACAACCCTTAACTATGGCTACACCTTC. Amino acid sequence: CATTLNYGYTF.

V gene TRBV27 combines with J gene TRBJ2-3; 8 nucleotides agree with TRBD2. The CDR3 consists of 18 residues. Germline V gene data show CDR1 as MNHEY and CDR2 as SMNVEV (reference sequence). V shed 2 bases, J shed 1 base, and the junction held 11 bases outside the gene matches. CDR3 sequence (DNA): TGTGCCAGCAGTTTACCTCCGGGACTAGGAGCGGGCACAGATACGCAGTATTTT. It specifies CASSLPPGLGAGTDTQYF.

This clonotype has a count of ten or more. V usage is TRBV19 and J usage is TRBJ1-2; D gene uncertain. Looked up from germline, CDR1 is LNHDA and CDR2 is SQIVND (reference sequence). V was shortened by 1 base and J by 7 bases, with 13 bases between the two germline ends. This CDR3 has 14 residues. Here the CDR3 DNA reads TGTGCCAGTAGTATAGGGCGGATCTTGGGTGGCTACACCTTC. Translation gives CASSIGRILGGYTF.

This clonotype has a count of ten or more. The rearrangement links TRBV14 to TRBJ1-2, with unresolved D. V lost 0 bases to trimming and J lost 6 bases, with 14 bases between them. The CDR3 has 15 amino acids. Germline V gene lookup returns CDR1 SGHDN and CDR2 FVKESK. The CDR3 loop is CASSQDRRGWDGYTF. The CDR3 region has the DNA TGTGCCAGCAGCCAAGATCGACGGGGTTGGGATGGCTACACCTTC.

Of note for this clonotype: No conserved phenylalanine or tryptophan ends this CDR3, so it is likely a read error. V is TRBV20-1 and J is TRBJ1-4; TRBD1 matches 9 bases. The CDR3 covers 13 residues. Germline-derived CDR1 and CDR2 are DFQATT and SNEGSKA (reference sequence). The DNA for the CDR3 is TGCAGTGCTAGAGGCACAGGGGGCGAAACACTGTTTCTT. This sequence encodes CSARGTGGETLFL.

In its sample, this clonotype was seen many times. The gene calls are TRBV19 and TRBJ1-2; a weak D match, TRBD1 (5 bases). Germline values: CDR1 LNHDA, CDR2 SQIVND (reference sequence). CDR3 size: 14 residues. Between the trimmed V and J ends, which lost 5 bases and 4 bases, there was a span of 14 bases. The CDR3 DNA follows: TGTGCCAGTAGTTCGGGAGGCAGGGTCTATGGCTACACCTTC. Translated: CASSSGGRVYGYTF.

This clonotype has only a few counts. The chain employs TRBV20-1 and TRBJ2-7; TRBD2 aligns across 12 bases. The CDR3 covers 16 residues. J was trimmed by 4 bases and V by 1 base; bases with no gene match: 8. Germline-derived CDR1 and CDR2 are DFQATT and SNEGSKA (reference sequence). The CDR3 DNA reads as TGCAGTGCTAGAGCCGGACTAGCGGGACCTCGGTACGAGCAGTACTTC. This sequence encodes CSARAGLAGPRYEQYF.

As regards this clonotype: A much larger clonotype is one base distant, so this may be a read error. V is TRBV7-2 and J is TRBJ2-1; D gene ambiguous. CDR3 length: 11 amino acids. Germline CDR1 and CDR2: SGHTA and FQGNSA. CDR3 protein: CASSLAQEQLF. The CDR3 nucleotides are TGTGCCAGCAGTTTAGCTCAGGAGCAGCTCTTC.

The CDR3 spells CASSQEGIVDSPLHF. DNA for the CDR3: TGTGCCAGCAGCCAAGAGGGGATTGTCGATTCACCCCTCCACTTT. This chain links TRBV14 with TRBJ1-6, with no clear D. Germline loops: CDR1 SGHDN, CDR2 FVKESK. The germline V and J ends were trimmed by 0 bases and 8 bases, with 11 bases remaining between them. The CDR3 is made up of 15 amino acids.

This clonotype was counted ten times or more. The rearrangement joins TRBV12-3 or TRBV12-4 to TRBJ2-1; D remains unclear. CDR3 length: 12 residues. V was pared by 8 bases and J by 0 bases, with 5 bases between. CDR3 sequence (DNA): TGTGCCAGCGGGTACTCCTACAATGAGCAGTTCTTC. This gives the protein CASGYSYNEQFF.

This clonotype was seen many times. DNA for the CDR3: TGTGCCAGCAGCCAAGGGAATTATCCCCTCCACTTT. It translates to CASSQGNYPLHF. The rearrangement joins TRBV14 to TRBJ1-6, with D hard to call. The CDR3 totals 12 residues. Germline CDR1 is SGHDN and CDR2 is FVKESK. V dropped 1 base and J dropped 13 bases, with 8 bases sitting between them.

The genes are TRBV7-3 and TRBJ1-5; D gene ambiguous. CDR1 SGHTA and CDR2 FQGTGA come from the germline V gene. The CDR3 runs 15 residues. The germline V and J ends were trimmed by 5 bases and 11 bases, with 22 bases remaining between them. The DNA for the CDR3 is TGTGCCAGCAGCCGCCAGCGGGAGTGGGAAGAGACCCAGCATTTT. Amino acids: CASSRQREWEETQHF.

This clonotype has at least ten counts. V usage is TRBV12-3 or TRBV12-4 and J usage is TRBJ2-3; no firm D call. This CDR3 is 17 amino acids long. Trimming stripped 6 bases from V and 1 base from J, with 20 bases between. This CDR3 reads CASSRAVLGFGTDTQYF. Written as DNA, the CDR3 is TGTGCCAGCAGCCGCGCCGTCCTAGGTTTTGGCACAGATACGCAGTATTTT.

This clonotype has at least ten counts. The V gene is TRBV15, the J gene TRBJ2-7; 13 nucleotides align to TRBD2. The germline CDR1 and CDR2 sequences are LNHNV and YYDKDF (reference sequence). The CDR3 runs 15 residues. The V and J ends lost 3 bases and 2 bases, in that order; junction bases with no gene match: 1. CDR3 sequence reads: CATSRGTSGTYEQYF. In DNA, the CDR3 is TGTGCCACCAGCAGGGGGACTAGCGGGACCTACGAGCAGTACTTC.

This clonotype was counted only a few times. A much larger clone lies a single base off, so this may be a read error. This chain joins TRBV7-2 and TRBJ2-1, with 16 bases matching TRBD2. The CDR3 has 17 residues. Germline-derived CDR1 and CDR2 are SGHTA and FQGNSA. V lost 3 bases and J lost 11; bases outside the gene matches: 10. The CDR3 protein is CASSFTQGLAGGNQQFF. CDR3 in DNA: TGTGCCAGCAGCTTCACCCAGGGACTAGCGGGAGGGAATCAGCAGTTCTTC.

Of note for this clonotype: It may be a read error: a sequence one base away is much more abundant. In DNA, the CDR3 is TGTGCCAGCAGCACCCAGACTACCTCCTACAATGAGCCGTTCTTC. Its protein product is CASSTQTTSYNEPFF. This rearrangement joins TRBV9 to TRBJ2-1, with a possible D match to TRBD2 (5 bases). Germline lookup yields CDR1 SGDLS and CDR2 YYNGEE. This CDR3 has 15 residues.

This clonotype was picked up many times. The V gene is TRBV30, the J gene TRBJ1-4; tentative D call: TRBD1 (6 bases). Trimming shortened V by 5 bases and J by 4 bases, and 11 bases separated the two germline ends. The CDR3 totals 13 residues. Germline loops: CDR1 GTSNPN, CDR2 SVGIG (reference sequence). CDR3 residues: CAWSTGFNEKLFF. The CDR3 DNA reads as TGTGCCTGGTCGACAGGCTTTAATGAAAAACTGTTTTTT.